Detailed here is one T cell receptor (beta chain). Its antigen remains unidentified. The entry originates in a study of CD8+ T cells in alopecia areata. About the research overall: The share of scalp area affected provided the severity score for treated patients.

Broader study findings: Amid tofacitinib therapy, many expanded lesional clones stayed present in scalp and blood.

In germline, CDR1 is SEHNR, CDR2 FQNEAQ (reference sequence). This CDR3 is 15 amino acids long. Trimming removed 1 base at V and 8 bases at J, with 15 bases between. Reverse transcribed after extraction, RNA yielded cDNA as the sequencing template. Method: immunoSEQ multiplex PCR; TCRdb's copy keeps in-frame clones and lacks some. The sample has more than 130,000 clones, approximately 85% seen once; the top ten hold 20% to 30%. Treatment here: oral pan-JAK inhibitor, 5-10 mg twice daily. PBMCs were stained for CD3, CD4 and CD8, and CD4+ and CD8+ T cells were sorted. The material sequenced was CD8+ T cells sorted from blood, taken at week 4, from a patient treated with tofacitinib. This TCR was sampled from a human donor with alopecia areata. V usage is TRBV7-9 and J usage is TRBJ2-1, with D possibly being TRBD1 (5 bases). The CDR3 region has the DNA TGTGCCAGCAGCTTAGATCGTCAGGGAATCGATGAGCAGTTCTTC. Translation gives CASSLDRQGIDEQFF.